The 17 T cell receptor beta chains below come from one sample, sequenced in a study of shared clonotypes between healthy human individuals. The method was immunoSEQ multiplex PCR; TCRdb's version includes in-frame clones alone and lacks a portion of them. The sample has some 2,500,000 clones, 80% to 95% seen once; the top ten hold 0.36%. Sequenced: naive CD4+ T cells from PBMCs. Sample subset: CD45RA+ positively selected. Source of these receptors: a man aged 18-30 years in good health. Some clones in this sample may be carry-over from other donors' samples.

Turning to this clone: This sample also contains other DNA sequences that code for the same CDR3. The rearrangement uses TRBV7-3 and TRBJ2-1, with unresolved D. The CDR3 length is 15 residues. Germline assignment: CDR1 SGHTA and CDR2 FQGTGA. The V end lost 2 bases, the J end lost 2 bases, and 10 bases lay between the germline ends. The CDR3, as DNA: TGTGCCAGCAGCTTAGCCCGAGAGACCTACAATGAGCAGTTCTTC. Protein: CASSLARETYNEQFF. Variable domain in full (rest from reference TRBV7-3 and TRBJ2-1): GAGVSQTPSNKVTEKGKYVELRCDPISGHTALYWYRQSLGQGPEFLIYFQGTGAADDSGLPNDRFFAVRPEGSVSTLKIQRTERGDSAVYLCASSLARETYNEQFFGPGTRLTVL.

The V call is TRBV27, the J call TRBJ1-4, with D uncertain. CDR3 length: 12 residues. V lost 4 bases and J lost 10, with 10 bases in between. Germline assignment: CDR1 MNHEY and CDR2 SMNVEV (reference sequence). In nucleotides, the CDR3 is TGTGCCAGCAGTTCCCCAGGAGGAAAACTGTTTTTT. Translated: CASSSPGGKLFF.

The V and J genes are TRBV25-1 and TRBJ1-5; D ambiguous. Trimming removed 3 bases at V and 0 bases at J, with 3 bases between. This CDR3 is 13 amino acids long. CDR1 and CDR2 from the germline V gene are MGHDK and SYGVNS. In DNA form, the CDR3 reads TGTGCCAGCAGTGACTATAGCAATCAGCCCCAGCATTTT. Translation: CASSDYSNQPQHF.

The chain carries TRBV6-5 and TRBJ2-5; D unresolved. V was pared by 3 bases and J by 11 bases, with 19 bases between. The CDR3 has 14 amino acids. Germline V gene data show CDR1 as MNHEY and CDR2 as SVGAGI. In nucleotides, the CDR3 is TGTGCCAGCAGTTATGGGCAGACCCGATTGGGGCAGTACTTC. It specifies CASSYGQTRLGQYF.

V and J are TRBV7-9 and TRBJ1-6, with D tentatively TRBD1 (6 bases). Trimming left V 4 bases short and J 9 bases short, with 16 bases between. Germline CDR1 SEHNR, CDR2 FQNEAQ (reference sequence). The CDR3 has 15 residues. The CDR3 is CASSSSGTRFSPLHF. Here the CDR3 DNA reads TGTGCCAGCAGCTCGAGCGGGACAAGATTTTCACCCCTCCACTTT.

The chain uses TRBV11-2 and TRBJ2-2, with 7 bases matching TRBD1. In germline, CDR1 is SGHAT, CDR2 FQNNGV. V shed 5 bases, J shed 6 bases, and the junction held 6 bases outside the gene matches. The CDR3 loop spans 14 amino acids. Here the CDR3 reads CASSTGQVAGELFF. CDR3 nucleotide sequence: TGTGCCAGCAGCACAGGACAGGTCGCCGGGGAGCTGTTTTTT.

The rearrangement uses TRBV5-6 and TRBJ1-2; a weak D match, TRBD1 (6 bases). The V end was cut by 2 bases, the J end by 2 bases, with 13 bases between. Germline V lookup: CDR1 SGHDT, CDR2 YYEEEE. The CDR3 contains 15 residues. The CDR3 bases are TGTGCCAGCAGCTTAGTGGCCAGGGGAAACTATGGCTACACCTTC. Encoded protein: CASSLVARGNYGYTF.

This chain connects TRBV27 to TRBJ2-5, with TRBD1 matching over 8 bases. Germline trimming cut 6 bases from V and 2 bases from J; bases unmatched to any gene: 5. The V gene's germline CDR1 is MNHEY and CDR2 SMNVEV (reference sequence). The CDR3 loop spans 14 amino acids. The CDR3 reads CASSQGQEQETQYF. CDR3 DNA: TGTGCCAGCAGCCAGGGACAGGAGCAAGAGACCCAGTACTTC.

The CDR3 DNA follows: TGTGCCAGTAGACCGGGACTAGCGGGAACGGGGACGCAGTATTTT. Translated, it gives CASRPGLAGTGTQYF. The chain has TRBV19 and TRBJ2-3; 13 nucleotides align to TRBD2. Losses at the gene ends were 6 bases for V and 9 bases for J; bases not matched to a gene: 9. Per the germline V gene, CDR1 is LNHDA and CDR2 is SQIVND (reference sequence). This CDR3 region has 15 residues.

The chain employs TRBV5-1 and TRBJ1-2; no clear D. Germline lookup yields CDR1 SGHRS and CDR2 YFSETQ. The CDR3 has 13 amino acids. The V end lost 5 bases, the J end lost 4 bases, and 12 bases lay between the germline ends. CDR3 region: CASSVTEAYGYTF. Written as DNA, the CDR3 is TGCGCCAGCAGTGTTACAGAAGCCTATGGCTACACCTTC. The variable domain in full, completed from reference TRBV5-1 and TRBJ1-2, reads KAGVTQTPRYLIKTRGQQVTLSCSPISGHRSVSWYQQTPGQGLQFLFEYFSETQRNKGNFPGRFSGRQFSNSRSEMNVSTLELGDSALYLCASSVTEAYGYTFGSGTRLTVV.

Points on this clone: This CDR3 is also generated by other DNA sequences in the sample. V and J are TRBV29-1 and TRBJ2-5; 7 positions match TRBD2. V gave up 4 bases and J gave up 9 bases; unmatched junction bases: 11. Looked up from germline, CDR1 is SQVTM and CDR2 is ANQGSEA. The CDR3 covers 13 residues. CDR3 sequence: CSVGAGRGVAQYF. In DNA form, the CDR3 reads TGCAGCGTTGGGGCGGGGAGGGGTGTGGCCCAGTACTTC. The whole variable domain, filled in from reference TRBV29-1 and TRBJ2-5, reads SAVISQKPSRDICQRGTSLTIQCQVDSQVTMMFWYRQQPGQSLTLIATANQGSEATYESGFVIDKFPISRPNLTFSTLTVSNMSPEDSSIYLCSVGAGRGVAQYFGPGTRLLVL.

The rearrangement uses TRBV6-1 and TRBJ1-2; D is ambiguous. CDR3 size: 13 residues. Germline V lookup: CDR1 MNHNS, CDR2 SASEGT. Trimming took off 4 bases at V and 3 bases at J, with 9 bases between the two ends. CDR3 nucleotides: TGTGCCAGCAGTGTAAGGGTCGACTATGGCTACACCTTC. Protein sequence: CASSVRVDYGYTF.

The V call is TRBV4-1, the J call TRBJ2-3; TRBD1 aligns across 9 bases. Germline V gives CDR1 MGHRA, CDR2 YSYEKL. V dropped 3 bases and J dropped 4; count of bases not matched to a gene: 8. The CDR3 is made up of 16 amino acids. The DNA of the CDR3 is TGCGCCAGCAGCCATCCGGGACAGGGAGACGCAGATACGCAGTATTTT. It specifies CASSHPGQGDADTQYF.

J is TRBJ1-2 and V is TRBV7-8, with 7 bases fitting TRBD1. J gave up 0 bases and V 1 base, and 5 bases lay outside the gene matches. This CDR3 contains 16 residues. Per the germline V gene, CDR1 is SGHVS and CDR2 is FQNEAQ. The CDR3 spells CASSLVLQGANYGYTF. CDR3 bases: TGTGCCAGCAGCTTAGTACTCCAGGGGGCTAACTATGGCTACACCTTC.

Turning to this clone: This specimen includes other DNA sequences encoding the same CDR3. This sequence joins TRBV5-1 and TRBJ2-7, with 9 bases lining up with TRBD1. Germline V gives CDR1 SGHRS, CDR2 YFSETQ. The length of the CDR3 is 14 residues. Trimming removed 4 bases from V and 3 bases from J; junction bases left unmatched: 5. The CDR3 spells CASSETGGGYEQYF. The CDR3 nucleotides are TGCGCCAGCAGCGAAACAGGGGGCGGCTACGAGCAGTACTTC.

V gene TRBV20-1 combines with J gene TRBJ1-2; D uncertain. In germline, CDR1 is DFQATT, CDR2 SNEGSKA (reference sequence). The CDR3 length is 11 residues. The V end was cut by 0 bases, the J end by 6 bases, with 5 bases between. The CDR3 protein is CSARDQNGYTF. The CDR3 DNA reads TGCAGTGCTAGAGATCAAAATGGCTACACCTTC.

This clone was seen more than once but under ten times. The V and J genes are TRBV5-6 and TRBJ1-2; weak D call: TRBD1 (5 bases). The germline gives CDR1 SGHDT, CDR2 YYEEEE. The CDR3 runs 13 residues. V was cut by 1 base and J by 4 bases, with 8 bases left in between. CDR3 in amino acids: CASSLWRGYGYTF. The CDR3 DNA sequence: TGTGCCAGCAGCTTGTGGAGGGGCTATGGCTACACCTTC.